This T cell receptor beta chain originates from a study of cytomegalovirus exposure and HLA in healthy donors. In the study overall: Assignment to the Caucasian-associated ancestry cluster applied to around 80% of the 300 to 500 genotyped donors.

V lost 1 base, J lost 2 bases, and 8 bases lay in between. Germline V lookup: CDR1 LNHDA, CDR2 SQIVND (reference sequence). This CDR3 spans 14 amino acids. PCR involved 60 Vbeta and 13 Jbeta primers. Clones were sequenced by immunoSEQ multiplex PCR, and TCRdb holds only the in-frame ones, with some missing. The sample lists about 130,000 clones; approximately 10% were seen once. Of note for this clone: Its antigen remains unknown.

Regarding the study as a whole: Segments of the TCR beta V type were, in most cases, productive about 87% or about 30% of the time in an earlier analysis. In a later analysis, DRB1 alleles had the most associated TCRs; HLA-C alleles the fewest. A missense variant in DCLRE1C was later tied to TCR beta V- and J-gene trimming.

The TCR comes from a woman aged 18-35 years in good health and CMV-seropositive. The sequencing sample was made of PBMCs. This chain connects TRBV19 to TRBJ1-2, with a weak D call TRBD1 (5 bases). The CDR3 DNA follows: TGTGCCAGTAGTATAGCTGGGGCCAACTATGGCTACACCTTC. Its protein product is CASSIAGANYGYTF.